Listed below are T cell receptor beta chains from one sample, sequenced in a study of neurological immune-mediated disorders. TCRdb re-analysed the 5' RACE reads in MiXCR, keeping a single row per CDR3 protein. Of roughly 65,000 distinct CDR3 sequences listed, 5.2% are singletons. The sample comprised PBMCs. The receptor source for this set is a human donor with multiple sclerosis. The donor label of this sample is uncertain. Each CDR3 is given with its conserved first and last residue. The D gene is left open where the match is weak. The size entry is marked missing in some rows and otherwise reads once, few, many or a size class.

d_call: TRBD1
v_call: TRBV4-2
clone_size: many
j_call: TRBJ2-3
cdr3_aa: CASSLRQGGQDTQYF
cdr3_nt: TGTGCCAGCAGTCTACGACAGGGGGGCCAAGATACGCAGTATTTT

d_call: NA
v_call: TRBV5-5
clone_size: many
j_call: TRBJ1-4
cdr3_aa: CASSLYQGEKLFF
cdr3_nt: TGTGCCAGCAGCTTGTACCAGGGAGAAAAACTGTTTTTT

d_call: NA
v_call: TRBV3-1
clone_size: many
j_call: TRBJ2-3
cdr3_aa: CASKRGSTDTQYF
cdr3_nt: TGTGCCTCGAAACGGGGGAGCACAGATACGCAGTATTTT

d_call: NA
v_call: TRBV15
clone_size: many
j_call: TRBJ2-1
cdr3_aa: CATSRGSGRVNEQFF
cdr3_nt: TGTGCCACCAGCAGAGGAAGCGGACGCGTCAATGAGCAGTTCTTC

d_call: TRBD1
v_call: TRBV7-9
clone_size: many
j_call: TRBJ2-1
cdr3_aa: CASSSPGQGIWNEQFF
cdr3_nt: TGTGCCAGCAGCTCCCCGGGACAGGGAATTTGGAATGAGCAGTTCTTC

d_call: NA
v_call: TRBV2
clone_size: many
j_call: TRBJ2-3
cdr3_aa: CASRLGADTQYF
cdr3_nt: TGTGCCAGCAGGCTAGGAGCAGATACGCAGTATTTT

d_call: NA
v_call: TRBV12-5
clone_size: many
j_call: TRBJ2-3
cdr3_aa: CASGLGQGLDTQYF
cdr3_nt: TGTGCTAGTGGTTTGGGACAGGGACTAGATACGCAGTATTTT

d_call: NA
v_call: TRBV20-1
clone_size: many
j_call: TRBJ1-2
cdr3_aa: CSARTPGGSGYTF
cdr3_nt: TGCAGTGCACGGACCCCCGGGGGTTCTGGCTACACCTTC

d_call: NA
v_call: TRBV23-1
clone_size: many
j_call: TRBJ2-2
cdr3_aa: CASSPGRTPSGTGELFF
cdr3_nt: TGCGCCAGCAGTCCGGGACGGACCCCCTCTGGCACCGGGGAGCTGTTTTTT

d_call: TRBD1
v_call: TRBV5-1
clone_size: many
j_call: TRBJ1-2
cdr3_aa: CASREGQVLYGYTF
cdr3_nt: TGCGCCAGCAGAGAGGGACAGGTGCTCTATGGCTACACCTTC

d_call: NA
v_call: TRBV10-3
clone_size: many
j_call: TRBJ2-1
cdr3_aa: CAISDPAGLGRGSYNEQFF
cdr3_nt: TGTGCCATCAGTGATCCGGCAGGCCTAGGCCGAGGCTCCTACAATGAGCAGTTCTTC

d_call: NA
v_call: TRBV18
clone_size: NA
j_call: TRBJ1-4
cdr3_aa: CASSPGDGGFNEKLFF
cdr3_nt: TGTGCCAGCTCACCAGGCGACGGGGGCTTTAATGAAAAACTGTTTTTT

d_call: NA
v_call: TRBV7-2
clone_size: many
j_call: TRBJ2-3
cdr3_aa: CASSMGRPDTQYF
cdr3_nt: TGTGCCAGCAGCATGGGACGTCCAGATACGCAGTATTTT

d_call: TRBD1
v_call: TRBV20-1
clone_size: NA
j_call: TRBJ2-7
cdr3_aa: CSASYRGSSYEQYF
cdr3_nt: TGCAGTGCTAGCTACAGGGGTAGCTCCTACGAGCAGTACTTC

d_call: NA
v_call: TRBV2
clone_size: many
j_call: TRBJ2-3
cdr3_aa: CASSPTRTGTDTQYF
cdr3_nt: TGTGCCAGCAGTCCCACCCGGACAGGCACAGATACGCAGTATTTT

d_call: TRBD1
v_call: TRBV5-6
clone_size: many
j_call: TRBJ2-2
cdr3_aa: CASSFTGGSGELFF
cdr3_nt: TGTGCCAGCAGCTTTACAGGGGGCAGTGGGGAGCTGTTTTTT

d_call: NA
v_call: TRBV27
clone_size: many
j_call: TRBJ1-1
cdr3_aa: CASSFGRGLTEAFF
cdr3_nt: TGTGCCAGCAGTTTCGGGAGGGGCCTTACTGAAGCTTTCTTT

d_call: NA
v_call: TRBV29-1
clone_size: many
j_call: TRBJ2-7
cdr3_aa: CSVVGGRLYEQYF
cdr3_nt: TGCAGCGTTGTGGGGGGGCGTCTCTACGAGCAGTACTTC

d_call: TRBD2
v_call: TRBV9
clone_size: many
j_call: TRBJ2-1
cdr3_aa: CASSERGEYNEQFF
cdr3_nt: TGTGCCAGCTCCGAGCGGGGAGAGTACAATGAGCAGTTCTTC

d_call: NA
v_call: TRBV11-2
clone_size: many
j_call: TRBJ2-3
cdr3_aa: CASSPDPASTDTQYF
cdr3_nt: TGTGCCAGCAGCCCAGACCCAGCTAGCACAGATACGCAGTATTTT

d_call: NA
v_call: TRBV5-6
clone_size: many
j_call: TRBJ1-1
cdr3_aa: CASSLLTVNTEAFF
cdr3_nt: TGTGCCAGCAGCCTCCTGACGGTGAACACTGAAGCTTTCTTT

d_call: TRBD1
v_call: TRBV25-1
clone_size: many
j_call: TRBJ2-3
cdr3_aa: CASSEAGGADTQYF
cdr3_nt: TGTGCCAGCAGTGAGGCAGGGGGCGCGGATACGCAGTATTTT

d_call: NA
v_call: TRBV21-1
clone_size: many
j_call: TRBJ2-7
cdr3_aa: CASSKWSGRRTYEQYF
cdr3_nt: TGTGCCAGCAGCAAATGGTCGGGAAGGAGAACCTACGAGCAGTACTTC

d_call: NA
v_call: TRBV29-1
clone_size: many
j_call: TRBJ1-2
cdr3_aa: CSAMGGGDYGYTF
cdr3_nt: TGCAGCGCCATGGGTGGGGGTGACTATGGCTACACCTTC

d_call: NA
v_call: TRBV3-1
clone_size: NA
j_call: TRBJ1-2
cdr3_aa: CASAQIDGYGYTF
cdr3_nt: TGTGCCAGTGCACAAATAGACGGCTATGGCTACACCTTC

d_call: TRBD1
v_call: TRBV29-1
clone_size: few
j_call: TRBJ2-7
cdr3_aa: CSVRTGQGAGEQYF
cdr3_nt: TGCAGCGTGAGGACCGGACAGGGGGCGGGCGAGCAGTACTTC

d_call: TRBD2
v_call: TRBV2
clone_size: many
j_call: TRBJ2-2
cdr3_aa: CANGAGGGTGELFF
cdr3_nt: TGTGCCAACGGGGCGGGGGGTGGCACCGGGGAGCTGTTTTTT

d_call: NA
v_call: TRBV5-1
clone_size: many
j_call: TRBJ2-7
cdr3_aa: CASSLDNGEYYEQYF
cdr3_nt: TGCGCCAGCAGCTTGGACAACGGGGAATATTACGAGCAGTACTTC

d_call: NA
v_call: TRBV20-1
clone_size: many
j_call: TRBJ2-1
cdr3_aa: CSATPGGSYNEQFF
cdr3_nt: TGCAGTGCTACACCAGGGGGGTCCTACAATGAGCAGTTCTTC

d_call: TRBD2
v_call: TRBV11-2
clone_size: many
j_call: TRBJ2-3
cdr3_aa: CASSLGAGGITDTQYF
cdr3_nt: TGTGCCAGCAGCTTGGGGGCGGGGGGGATCACAGATACGCAGTATTTT

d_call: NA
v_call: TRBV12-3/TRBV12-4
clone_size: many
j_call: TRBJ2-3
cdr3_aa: CASSFMADTQYF
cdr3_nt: TGTGCCAGCAGTTTTATGGCAGATACGCAGTATTTT

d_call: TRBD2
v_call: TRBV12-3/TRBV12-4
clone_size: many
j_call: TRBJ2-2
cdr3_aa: CASRAGRRGAGELFF
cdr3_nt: TGTGCCAGCAGGGCAGGCCGACGGGGGGCCGGGGAGCTGTTTTTT

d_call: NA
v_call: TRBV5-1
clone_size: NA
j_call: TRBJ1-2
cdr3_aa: CASSLDGQGSGYTF
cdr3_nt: TGCGCCAGCAGCTTGGACGGTCAGGGGAGCGGCTACACCTTC

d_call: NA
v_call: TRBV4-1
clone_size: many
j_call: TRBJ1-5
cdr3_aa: CASSQVHSNQPQHF
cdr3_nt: TGCGCCAGCAGCCAAGTACACAGCAATCAGCCCCAGCATTTT